This TCR beta chain was recovered during a study of blood T cell repertoires in COVID-19. In the study overall: Samples of COVID-19 (acute and convalescent) were obtained from the United States, Italy and Spain. T cells, B-cell-depleted T cells, or PBMCs provided the cDNA or gDNA that served as material.

Method: immunoSEQ multiplex PCR; TCRdb's copy keeps in-frame clones and lacks some. The sample consists of approximately 300,000 clones, about nine tenths of them appearing once. CDR3 length: 18 amino acids. Trimming removed 5 bases from V and 0 bases from J; junction bases left unmatched: 14. CDR1 and CDR2 (germline): MDHEN, SYDVKM. The source is a man aged 50 to 59 with active or convalescent COVID-19. The sample taken for sequencing was peripheral blood. The chain carries TRBV28 and TRBJ2-3, with TRBD1 matching over 7 bases. This CDR3 is CASSRLGGSRPSTDTQYF. CDR3 DNA: TGTGCCAGCAGTAGATTAGGGGGCAGTCGGCCTAGCACAGATACGCAGTATTTT. Supplemented by reference TRBV28 and TRBJ2-3, the full variable domain reads DVKVTQSSRYLVKRTGEKVFLECVQDMDHENMFWYRQDPGLGLRLIYFSYDVKMKEKGDIPEGYSVSREKKERFSLILESASTNQTSMYLCASSRLGGSRPSTDTQYFGPGTRLTVL.